The clone carrying this T cell receptor beta chain was observed a handful of times. Antigen specificity is unknown. This sample was taken from a study of T cell repertoires in aging, cancer and after chemotherapy. Overall study context: The whole study produced a dataset of millions of TCR reads. The study, taken as a whole, reports: No conclusions about immunological memory after chemotherapy can be drawn from the repertoire data.

Rearranged V-D-J TRB sequences were amplified with a mixed TRB-A/B primer pool. TCRdb reprocessed the multiplex PCR reads via MiXCR and lists one record per CDR3 protein. The sample has 3,000 to 4,000 distinct CDR3 sequences, around 32% seen once. Peripheral blood genomic DNA, not sorted cells or RNA, was the template. The sequenced sample consisted of blood. The sequence came from a human donor with a solid tumor.

The CDR3 DNA reads as TGTGCCAGCAGCCCCCGAGGGGCTAGCGGTCCCCCGGGGAATGAGCAGTTCTTC. Its protein is CASSPRGASGPPGNEQFF. This chain joins TRBV11-2 and TRBJ2-1; TRBD2 matches at 7 bases. This CDR3 has 18 amino acids. The V gene end was trimmed by 5 bases and the J gene end by 7 bases; junction bases not matched to a gene: 20. Germline V CDR1 and CDR2: SGHAT, FQNNGV. The whole variable domain, filled in from reference TRBV11-2 and TRBJ2-1, reads EAGVAQSPRYKIIEKRQSVAFWCNPISGHATLYWYQQILGQGPKLLIQFQNNGVVDDSQLPKDRFSAERLKGVDSTLKIQPAKLEDSAVYLCASSPRGASGPPGNEQFFGPGTRLTVL.